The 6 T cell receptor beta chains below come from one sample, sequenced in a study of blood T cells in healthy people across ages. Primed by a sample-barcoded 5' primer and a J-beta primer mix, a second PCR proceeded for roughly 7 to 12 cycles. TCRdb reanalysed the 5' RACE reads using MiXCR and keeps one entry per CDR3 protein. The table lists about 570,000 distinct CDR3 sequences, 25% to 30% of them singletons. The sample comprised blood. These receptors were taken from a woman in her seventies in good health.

CDR3 sequence reads: CSARASYGGFSGQPQHF. The CDR3 coding sequence is TGCAGTGCTAGAGCGTCTTATGGTGGGTTTTCGGGTCAGCCCCAGCATTTT. V is TRBV20-1 and J is TRBJ1-5; D gene ambiguous. This CDR3 has 17 residues. Trimming removed 1 base at V and 6 bases at J, with 22 bases between. Germline assignment: CDR1 DFQATT and CDR2 SNEGSKA (reference sequence).

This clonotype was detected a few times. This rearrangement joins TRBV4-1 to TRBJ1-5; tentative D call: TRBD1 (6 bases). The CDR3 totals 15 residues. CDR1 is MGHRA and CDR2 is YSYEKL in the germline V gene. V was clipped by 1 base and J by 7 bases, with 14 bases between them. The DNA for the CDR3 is TGCGCCAGCAGCCAAGGATGGGGGGGCGAACAGCCCCAGCATTTT. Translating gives CASSQGWGGEQPQHF.

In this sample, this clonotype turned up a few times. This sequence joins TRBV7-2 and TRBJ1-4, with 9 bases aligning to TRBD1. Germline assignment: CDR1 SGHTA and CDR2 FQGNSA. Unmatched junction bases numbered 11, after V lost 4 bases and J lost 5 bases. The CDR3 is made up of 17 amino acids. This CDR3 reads CASSSQKAGQGNEKLFF. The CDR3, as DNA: TGTGCCAGCAGCTCGCAAAAGGCGGGACAGGGAAATGAAAAACTGTTTTTT.

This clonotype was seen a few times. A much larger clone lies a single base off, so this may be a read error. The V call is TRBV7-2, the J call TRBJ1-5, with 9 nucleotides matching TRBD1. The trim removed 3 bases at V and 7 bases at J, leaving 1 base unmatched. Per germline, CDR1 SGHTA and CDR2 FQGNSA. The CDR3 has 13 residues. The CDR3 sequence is CASSFDRGQPQHF. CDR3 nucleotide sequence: TGTGCCAGCAGCTTCGACAGGGGGCAGCCCCAGCATTTT. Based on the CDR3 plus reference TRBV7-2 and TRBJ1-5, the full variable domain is GAGVSQSPSNKVTEKGKDVELRCDPISGHTALYWYRQSLGQGLEFLIYFQGNSAPDKSGLPSDRFSAERTGGSVSTLTIQRTQQEDSAVYLCASSFDRGQPQHFGDGTRLSIL.

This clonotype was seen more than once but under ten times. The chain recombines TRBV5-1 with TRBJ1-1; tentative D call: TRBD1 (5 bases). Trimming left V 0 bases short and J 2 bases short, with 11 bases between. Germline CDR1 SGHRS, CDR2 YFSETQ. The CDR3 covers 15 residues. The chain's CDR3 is CASSLGGADNTEAFF. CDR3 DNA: TGCGCCAGCAGCTTGGGCGGGGCGGATAACACTGAAGCTTTCTTT.

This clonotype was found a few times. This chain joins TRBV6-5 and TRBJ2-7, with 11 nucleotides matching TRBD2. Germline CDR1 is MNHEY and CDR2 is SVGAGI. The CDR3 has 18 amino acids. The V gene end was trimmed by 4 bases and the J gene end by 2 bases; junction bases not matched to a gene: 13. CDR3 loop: CASSSNIPGLAVTYEQYF. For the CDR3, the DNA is TGTGCCAGCAGTTCTAACATTCCGGGACTAGCGGTTACCTACGAGCAGTACTTC.